This T cell receptor (beta chain) emerged from a study of blood T cell repertoires in COVID-19. At the level of the study: Sites in the United States, Italy and Spain provided acute and convalescent COVID-19 samples. PBMCs, B-cell-depleted T cells, or T cells were the source of the cDNA or gDNA that made up the material.

Germline loops: CDR1 SGHRS, CDR2 YFSETQ. The CDR3 has 15 amino acids. V was clipped by 2 bases and J by 0 bases, with 11 bases between them. As originally analysed: Nucleated cell number was recorded as an estimate derived from reference gene primer amplification. Profiled with immunoSEQ multiplex PCR; TCRdb holds only in-frame clones, not every one. The V and J calls and clone size were taken over from that table, and D and trimming were inferred from the DNA. The sample carries about 240,000 clones, about 79% recorded once. The clonotype originates from an elderly woman with acute or convalescent COVID-19. The V and J genes are TRBV5-1 and TRBJ1-2, with D possibly TRBD1 on 5 matching bases. The sample consisted of peripheral blood. CDR3 region: CASSFWGQANYGYTF. The DNA for the CDR3 is TGCGCCAGCAGCTTCTGGGGCCAAGCTAACTATGGCTACACCTTC.